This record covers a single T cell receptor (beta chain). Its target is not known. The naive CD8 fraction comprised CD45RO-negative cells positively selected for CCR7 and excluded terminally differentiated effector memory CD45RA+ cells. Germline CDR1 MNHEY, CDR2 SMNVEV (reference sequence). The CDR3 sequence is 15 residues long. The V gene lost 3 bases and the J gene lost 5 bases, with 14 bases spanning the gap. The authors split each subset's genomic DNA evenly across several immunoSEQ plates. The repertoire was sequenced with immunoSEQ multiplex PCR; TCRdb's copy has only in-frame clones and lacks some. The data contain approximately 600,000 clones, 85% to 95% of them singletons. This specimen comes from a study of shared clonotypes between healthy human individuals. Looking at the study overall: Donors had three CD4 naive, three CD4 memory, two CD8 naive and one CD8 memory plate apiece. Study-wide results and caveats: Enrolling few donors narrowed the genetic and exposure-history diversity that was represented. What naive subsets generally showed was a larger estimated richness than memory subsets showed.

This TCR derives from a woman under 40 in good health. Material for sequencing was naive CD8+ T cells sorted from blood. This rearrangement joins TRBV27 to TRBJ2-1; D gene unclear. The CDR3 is CASSFAGYADNEQFF. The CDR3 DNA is TGTGCCAGCAGTTTCGCAGGCTACGCGGACAATGAGCAGTTCTTC.